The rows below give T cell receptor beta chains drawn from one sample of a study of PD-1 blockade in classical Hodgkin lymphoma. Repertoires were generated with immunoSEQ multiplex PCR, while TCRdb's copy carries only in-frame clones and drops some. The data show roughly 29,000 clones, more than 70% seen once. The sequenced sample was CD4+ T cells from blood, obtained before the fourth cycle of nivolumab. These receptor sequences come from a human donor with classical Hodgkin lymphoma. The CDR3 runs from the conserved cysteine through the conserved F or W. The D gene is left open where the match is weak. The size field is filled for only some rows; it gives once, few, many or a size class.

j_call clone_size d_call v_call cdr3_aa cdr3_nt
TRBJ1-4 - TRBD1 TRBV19 CASSSRQGAANEKLFF TGTGCCAGTAGTTCCAGACAGGGGGCAGCTAATGAAAAACTGTTTTTT
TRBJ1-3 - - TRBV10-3 CAISQGKSSIYF TGTGCCATCAGTCAAGGCAAATCATCAATATATTTT
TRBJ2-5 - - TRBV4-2 CASSQESKIQETQYF TGTGCCAGCAGCCAAGAGTCGAAGATCCAGGAGACCCAGTACTTC
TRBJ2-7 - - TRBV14 CASSQVGGVPVEQYF TGTGCCAGCAGCCAAGTAGGCGGGGTTCCTGTGGAGCAGTACTTC
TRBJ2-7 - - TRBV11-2 CASSYQGLGTTGLYEQYF TGTGCCAGCAGCTACCAAGGGCTCGGGACCACCGGCCTATACGAGCAGTACTTC
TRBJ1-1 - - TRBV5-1 CASSFGGGGVTEAFF TGCGCCAGCAGCTTCGGGGGAGGGGGTGTCACTGAAGCTTTCTTT
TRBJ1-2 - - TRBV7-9 CASSFGRGAGYTF TGTGCCAGCAGCTTCGGCAGGGGCGCAGGCTACACCTTC
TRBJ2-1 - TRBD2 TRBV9 CASTSGPGGEQFF TGTGCCAGCACTAGCGGACCTGGCGGTGAGCAGTTCTTC
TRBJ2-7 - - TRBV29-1 CSAWAGGSSYEQYF TGCAGCGCCTGGGCTGGGGGGAGCTCCTACGAGCAGTACTTC
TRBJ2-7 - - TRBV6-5 CASSSDRIYEQYF TGTGCCAGCAGCAGCGACAGGATCTACGAGCAGTACTTC
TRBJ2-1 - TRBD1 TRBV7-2 CASSPGQGINEQFF TGTGCCAGCAGCCCCGGACAGGGGATAAATGAGCAGTTCTTC
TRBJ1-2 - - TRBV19 CASSIADSPGGGYTF TGTGCCAGTAGTATTGCTGACAGTCCCGGCGGTGGCTACACCTTC
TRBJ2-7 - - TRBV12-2 CASREGLSYEQYF TGTGCAAGTCGTGAGGGACTTTCCTACGAGCAGTACTTC
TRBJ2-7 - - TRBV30 CAWSARRGLVHEQYF TGTGCCTGGAGTGCCCGGAGAGGGTTGGTCCACGAGCAGTACTTC
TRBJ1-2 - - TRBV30 CAWRGTAANTF TGTGCCTGGAGAGGGACCGCCGCTAACACCTTC
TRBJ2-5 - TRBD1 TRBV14 CASSPHPTGGTGTRETQYF TGTGCCAGCAGCCCGCATCCCACAGGGGGCACCGGGACGCGGGAGACCCAGTACTTC
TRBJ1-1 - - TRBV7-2 CASGDRDPSAF TGTGCCAGCGGTGACCGGGATCCCTCTGCCTTT
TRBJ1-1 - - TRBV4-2 CASSPRPQPWGGEAFF TGTGCCAGCAGCCCCCGACCACAGCCTTGGGGGGGTGAAGCTTTCTTT
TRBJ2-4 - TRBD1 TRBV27 CASSRRQGAIAKNIQYF TGTGCCAGCAGTAGGAGACAGGGAGCAATAGCCAAAAACATTCAGTACTTC
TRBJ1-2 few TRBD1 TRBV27 CASSLIGRGGGYTF TGTGCCAGCAGTTTAATCGGCAGGGGGGGCGGCTACACCTTC
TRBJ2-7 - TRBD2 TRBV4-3 CASSQTLAGGPSYEQYF TGCGCCAGCAGCCAGACCCTAGCGGGAGGCCCGTCCTACGAGCAGTACTTC
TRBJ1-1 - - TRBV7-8 CASSSQGFSEAFF TGTGCCAGCAGCTCCCAGGGTTTCTCTGAAGCTTTCTTT
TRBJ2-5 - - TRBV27 CASSLSTGGQETQYF TGTGCCAGCAGTTTATCGACAGGAGGCCAAGAGACCCAGTACTTC
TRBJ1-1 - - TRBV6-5 CASSRTGNTEAFF TGTGCCAGCAGCCGCACAGGGAACACTGAAGCTTTCTTT
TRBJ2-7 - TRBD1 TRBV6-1 CASTQDRGSYEQYF TGTGCCAGCACCCAAGACAGGGGTTCCTACGAGCAGTACTTC
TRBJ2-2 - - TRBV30 CAWSVSRVVGTGELFF TGTGCCTGGAGTGTGTCCAGGGTAGTGGGCACCGGGGAGCTGTTTTTT
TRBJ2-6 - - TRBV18 CASSPSTSGANVLTF TGTGCCAGCTCTCCCTCTACCTCTGGGGCCAACGTCCTGACTTTC
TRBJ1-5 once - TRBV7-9 CASSSGYQPQHF TGTGCCAGCAGCTCGGGCTATCAGCCCCAGCATTTT
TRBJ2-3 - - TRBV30 CAWRGGGRTDTQYF TGTGCCTGGAGAGGGGGGGGACGCACAGATACGCAGTATTTT
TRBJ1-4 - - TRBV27 CASSIGTAGEKLFF TGTGCCAGCAGCATCGGGACGGCGGGTGAAAAACTGTTTTTT
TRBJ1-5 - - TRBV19 CASSLGRRDQPQHF TGTGCCAGTAGTCTGGGCCGTCGGGATCAGCCCCAGCATTTT
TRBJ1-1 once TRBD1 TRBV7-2 CASSHRDRGLGTEAFF TGTGCCAGCAGCCACCGGGACAGGGGGCTTGGCACTGAAGCTTTCTTT
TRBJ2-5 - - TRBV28 CASSGGETQYF TGTGCCAGCAGTGGAGGAGAGACCCAGTACTTC
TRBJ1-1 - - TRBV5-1 CASSLVGSTEAFF TGCGCCAGCAGCTTGGTTGGGAGCACTGAAGCTTTCTTT
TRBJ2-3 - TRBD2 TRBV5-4 CASSSLAGGPDTQYF TGTGCCAGCAGCTCTCTAGCGGGAGGGCCAGATACGCAGTATTTT
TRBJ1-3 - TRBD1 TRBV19 CASSMGQGRSSGNTIYF TGTGCCAGTAGTATGGGACAGGGGCGCTCCTCTGGAAACACCATATATTTT
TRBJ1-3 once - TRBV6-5 CASSYSTGSGNTIYF TGTGCCAGCAGTTACTCAACCGGCTCTGGAAACACCATATATTTT
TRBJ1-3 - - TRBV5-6 CASTMRTAGNTIYF TGTGCCAGCACCATGAGAACGGCTGGAAACACCATATATTTT
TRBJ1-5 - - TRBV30 CAWSLGAWQPQHF TGTGCCTGGAGTCTGGGGGCTTGGCAGCCCCAGCATTTT
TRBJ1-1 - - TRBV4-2 CASSQAPQGSGTEAFF TGTGCCAGCAGCCAAGCCCCACAGGGATCGGGCACTGAAGCTTTCTTT
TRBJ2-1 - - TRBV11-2 CASSLGWAPYNEQFF TGTGCCAGCAGCTTAGGTTGGGCCCCCTACAATGAGCAGTTCTTC
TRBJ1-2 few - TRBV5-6 CASTGIYGYTF TGTGCCAGCACAGGGATCTATGGCTACACCTTC
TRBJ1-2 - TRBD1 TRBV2 CASSEAGQINSNYGYTF TGTGCCAGCAGTGAGGCGGGACAGATAAATTCTAACTATGGCTACACCTTC
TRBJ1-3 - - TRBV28 CASSLRADTIYF TGTGCCAGCAGTTTAAGGGCTGACACCATATATTTT
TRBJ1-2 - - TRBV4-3 CASSQDWGSYTF TGCGCCAGCAGCCAAGATTGGGGGAGCTACACCTTC
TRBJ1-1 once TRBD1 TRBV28 CASRAGDRNTEAFF TGTGCCAGCAGAGCCGGGGACAGGAACACTGAAGCTTTCTTT
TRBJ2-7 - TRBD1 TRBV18 CASSQDRGKYEQYF TGTGCCAGCTCCCAAGACAGGGGGAAGTACGAGCAGTACTTC
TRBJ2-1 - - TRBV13 CASSLKTSSSEQFF TGTGCCAGCAGCTTAAAGACCAGTAGTAGTGAGCAGTTCTTC
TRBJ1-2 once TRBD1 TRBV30 CAWREGQPNYGYTF TGTGCCTGGAGGGAGGGACAGCCTAACTATGGCTACACCTTC
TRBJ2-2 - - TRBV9 CASSSRPLATRSTNTGELFF TGTGCCAGCAGCTCCCGTCCGCTAGCGACCCGCTCCACGAACACCGGGGAGCTGTTTTTT
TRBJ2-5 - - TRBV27 CASSLNAGPWETQYF TGTGCCAGCAGTTTAAATGCTGGGCCCTGGGAGACCCAGTACTTC
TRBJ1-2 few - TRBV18 CASSPSLEEGYTF TGTGCCAGCTCACCATCCCTGGAGGAGGGCTACACCTTC
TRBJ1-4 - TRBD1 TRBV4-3 CASSRTSGQGFATNEKLFF TGCGCCAGCAGCCGTACTTCGGGACAGGGGTTTGCAACTAATGAAAAACTGTTTTTT
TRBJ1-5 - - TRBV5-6 CASSHTGGTSNQPQHF TGTGCCAGCAGCCATACGGGGGGCACAAGCAATCAGCCCCAGCATTTT